This T cell receptor beta chain was captured by sequencing in a study of T-cell reconstitution after alpha-beta-depleted transplantation in children. Germline values: CDR1 SGHDT, CDR2 YYEEEE. The CDR3 extends over 13 amino acids. The V gene lost 3 bases and the J gene lost 6 bases, with 12 bases spanning the gap. TCRbeta library construction was performed incorporating unique molecular identifiers. TCRdb independently ran MiXCR on the PCR reads; one entry per CDR3 protein. The sample has about 540,000 distinct CDR3 sequences; approximately 20% are singletons. This clonotype occurred many times. The genes are TRBV5-6 and TRBJ1-1, with D possibly matching TRBD1 (5 bases). This clonotype was obtained from a human donor who donated a stem cell graft to a child with acute lymphoblastic leukemia. Source: PBMCs from the stem cell graft donor, taken from the stem cell graft. CDR3 nucleotides: TGTGCCAGCAGCTCGGACCGAGGGGCTGAAGCTTTCTTT. Protein product: CASSSDRGAEAFF.